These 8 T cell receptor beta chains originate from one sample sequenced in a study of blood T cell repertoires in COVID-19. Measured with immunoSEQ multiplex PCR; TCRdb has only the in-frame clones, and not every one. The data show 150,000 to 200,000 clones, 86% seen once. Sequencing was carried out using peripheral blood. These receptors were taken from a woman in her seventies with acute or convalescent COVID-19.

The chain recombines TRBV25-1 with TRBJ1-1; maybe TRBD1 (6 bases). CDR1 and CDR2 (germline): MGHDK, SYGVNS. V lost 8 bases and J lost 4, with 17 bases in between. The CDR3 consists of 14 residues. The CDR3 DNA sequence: TGTGCCAGCGGACCACAGGGCCGGGGCACTGAAGCTTTCTTT. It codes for CASGPQGRGTEAFF.

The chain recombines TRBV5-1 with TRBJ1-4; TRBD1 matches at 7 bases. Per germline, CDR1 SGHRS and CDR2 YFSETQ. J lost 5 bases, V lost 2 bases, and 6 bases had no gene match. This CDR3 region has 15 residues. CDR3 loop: CASSFRTGKNEKLFF. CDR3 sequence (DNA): TGCGCCAGCAGCTTCAGGACAGGAAAGAATGAAAAACTGTTTTTT.

The CDR3 is CASSSDRNYGYTF. The CDR3 nucleotides are TGTGCCAGCAGTTCGGACAGAAACTATGGCTACACCTTC. The chain joins TRBV2 to TRBJ1-2, with D maybe TRBD1 (6 bases). The V and J ends lost 5 bases and 2 bases respectively, with 9 bases between them. Looked up from germline, CDR1 is SNHLY and CDR2 is FYNNEI. The CDR3 sequence is 13 residues long.

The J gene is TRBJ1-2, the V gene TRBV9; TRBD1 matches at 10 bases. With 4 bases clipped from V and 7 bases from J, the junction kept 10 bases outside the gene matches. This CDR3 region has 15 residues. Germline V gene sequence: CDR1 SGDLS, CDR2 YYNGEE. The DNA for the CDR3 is TGTGCCAGCAGCCCCCACCGGGACAGGGGATCTGGCTACACCTTC. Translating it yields CASSPHRDRGSGYTF.

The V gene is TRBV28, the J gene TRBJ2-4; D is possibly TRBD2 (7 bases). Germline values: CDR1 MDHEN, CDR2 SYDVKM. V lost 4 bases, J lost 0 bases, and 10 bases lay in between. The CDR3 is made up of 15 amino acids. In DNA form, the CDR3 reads TGTGCCAGCAGTTCCGGGGGGCTAGCCAAAAACATTCAGTACTTC. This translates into CASSSGGLAKNIQYF.

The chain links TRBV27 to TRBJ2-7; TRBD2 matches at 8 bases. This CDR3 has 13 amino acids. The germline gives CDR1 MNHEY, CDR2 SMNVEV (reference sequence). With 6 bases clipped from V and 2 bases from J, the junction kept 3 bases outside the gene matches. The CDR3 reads CASRTSGAYEQYF. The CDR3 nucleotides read TGTGCCAGCAGAACTAGCGGAGCCTACGAGCAGTACTTC.

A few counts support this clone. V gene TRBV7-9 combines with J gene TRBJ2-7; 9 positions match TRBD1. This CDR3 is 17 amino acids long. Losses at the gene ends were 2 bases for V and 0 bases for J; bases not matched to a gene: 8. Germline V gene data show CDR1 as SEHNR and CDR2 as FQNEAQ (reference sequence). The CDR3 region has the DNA TGTGCCAGCAGCTTAAGCGATGGGACAGGGATCTCCTACGAGCAGTACTTC. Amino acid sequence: CASSLSDGTGISYEQYF.

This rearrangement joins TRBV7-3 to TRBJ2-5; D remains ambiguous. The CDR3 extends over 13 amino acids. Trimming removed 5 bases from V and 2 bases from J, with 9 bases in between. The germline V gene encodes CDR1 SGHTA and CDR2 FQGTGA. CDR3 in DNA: TGTGCCAGCAGCCGCGTCGCACAAGAGACCCAGTACTTC. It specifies CASSRVAQETQYF.